Sequencing of this T cell receptor (beta chain) was carried out in a study of cytomegalovirus exposure and HLA in healthy donors. Overall study findings and caveats: Most sequenced TCRs were rare (though some public TCRs occurred in many donors). According to a subsequent analysis, TCR clusters identified in the first cohort showed a tendency to co-occur across the approximately 120 validation repertoires. Researchers catalogued 150 or so TCR beta chains as cytomegalovirus-associated.

TCRdb's copy holds only in-frame clones and misses some; the assay was immunoSEQ multiplex PCR. The data show hundreds of thousands of clones, roughly 90% seen once. The CDR3 sequence is 11 residues long. With 2 bases removed from V and 3 bases from J, the gap between germline ends came to 2 bases. Per the germline V gene, CDR1 is PRHDT and CDR2 is FYEKMQ (reference sequence). This clone was observed a few times. Its antigen is unknown. This clonotype was obtained from a woman aged 18-30 years in good health and CMV-seronegative. Sequenced material: PBMCs. The chain has TRBV13 and TRBJ2-7; no firm D call. The CDR3, as DNA: TGTGCCAGCAGCTTACACTACGAGCAGTACTTC. It specifies CASSLHYEQYF.